This T cell receptor (beta chain) was obtained from a study of CD8+CD57+ T cells in acquired aplastic anemia. This clonotype was seen repeatedly, ten times or more. The antigen is not known. Overall study results and limits: Patients shared under 30 CD8+ CDR3 sequences with controls.

Previously, flow cytometry had revealed CD8+CD57+ cell expansion in the patients chosen for sequencing. This CDR3 comprises 17 residues. The germline CDR1 and CDR2 sequences are KGHDR and SFDVKD. V lost 3 bases, J lost 8 bases, and 14 bases stayed unmatched. Template material for TCR beta VDJ and CDR3 profiling consisted of genomic DNA. TCRdb re-derived calls from the reads in MiXCR, one entry per CDR3 protein. This sample yields around 290,000 distinct CDR3 sequences, of which 56% are seen a single time; under 1.5% belongs to the top ten. Sequencing used sorted CD4+, CD8+, or CD8+CD57+ T cells (not recorded which) from PBMCs. The chain uses TRBV24-1 and TRBJ2-1; 8 nucleotides align to TRBD2. The source of this sequence is a human donor with aplastic anemia. This CDR3 is CATSDPSGGGSIYEQFF. The CDR3 nucleotides read TGTGCCACCAGTGATCCCTCGGGCGGGGGGTCGATCTATGAGCAGTTCTTC.